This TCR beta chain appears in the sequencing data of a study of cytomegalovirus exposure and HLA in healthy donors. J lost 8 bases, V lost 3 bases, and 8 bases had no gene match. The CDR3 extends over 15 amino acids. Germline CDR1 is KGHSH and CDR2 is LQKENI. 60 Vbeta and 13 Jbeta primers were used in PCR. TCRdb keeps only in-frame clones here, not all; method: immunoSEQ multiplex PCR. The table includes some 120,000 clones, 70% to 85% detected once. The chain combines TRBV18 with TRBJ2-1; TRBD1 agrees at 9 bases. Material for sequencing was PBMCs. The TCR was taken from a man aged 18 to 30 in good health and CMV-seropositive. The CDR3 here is CASSPGTGMLDEQFF. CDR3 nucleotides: TGTGCCAGCTCACCCGGGACAGGGATGTTGGATGAGCAGTTCTTC.